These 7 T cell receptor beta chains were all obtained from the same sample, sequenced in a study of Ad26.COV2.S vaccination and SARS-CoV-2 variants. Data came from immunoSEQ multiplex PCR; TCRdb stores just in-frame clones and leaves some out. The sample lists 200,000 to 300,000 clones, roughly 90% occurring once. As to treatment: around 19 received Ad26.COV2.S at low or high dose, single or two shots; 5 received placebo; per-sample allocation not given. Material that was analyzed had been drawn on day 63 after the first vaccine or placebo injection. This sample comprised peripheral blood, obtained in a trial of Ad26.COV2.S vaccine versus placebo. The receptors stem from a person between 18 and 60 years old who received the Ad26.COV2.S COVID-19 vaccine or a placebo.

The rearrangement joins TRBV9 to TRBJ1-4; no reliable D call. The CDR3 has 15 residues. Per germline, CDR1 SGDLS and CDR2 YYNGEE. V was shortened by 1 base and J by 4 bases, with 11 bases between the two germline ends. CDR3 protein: CASSVSGLLNEKLFF. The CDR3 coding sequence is TGTGCCAGCAGCGTATCAGGTCTACTTAATGAAAAACTGTTTTTT. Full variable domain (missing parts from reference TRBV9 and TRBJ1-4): DSGVTQTPKHLITATGQRVTLRCSPRSGDLSVYWYQQSLDQGLQFLIQYYNGEERAKGNILERFSAQQFPDLHSELNLSSLELGDSALYFCASSVSGLLNEKLFFGSGTQLSVL.

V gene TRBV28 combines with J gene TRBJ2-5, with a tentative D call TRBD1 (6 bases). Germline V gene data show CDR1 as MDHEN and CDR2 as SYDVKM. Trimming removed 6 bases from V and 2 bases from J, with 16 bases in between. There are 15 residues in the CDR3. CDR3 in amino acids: CASSDGGRNQETQYF. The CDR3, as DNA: TGTGCCAGCAGCGATGGGGGCAGGAATCAAGAGACCCAGTACTTC.

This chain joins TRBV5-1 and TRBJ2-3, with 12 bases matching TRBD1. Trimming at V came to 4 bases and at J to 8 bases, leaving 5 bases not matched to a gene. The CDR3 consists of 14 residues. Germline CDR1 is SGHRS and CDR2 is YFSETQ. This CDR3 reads CASSGGQGAGTQYF. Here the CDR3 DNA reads TGCGCCAGCAGCGGGGGACAGGGGGCCGGTACGCAGTATTTT.

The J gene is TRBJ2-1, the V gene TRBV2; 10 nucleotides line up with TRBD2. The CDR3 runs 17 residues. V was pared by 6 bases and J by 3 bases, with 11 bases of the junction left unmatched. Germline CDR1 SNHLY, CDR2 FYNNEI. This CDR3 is CASSEGGLAAHYNEQFF. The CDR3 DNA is TGTGCCAGCAGCGAGGGAGGACTAGCGGCACACTACAATGAGCAGTTCTTC.

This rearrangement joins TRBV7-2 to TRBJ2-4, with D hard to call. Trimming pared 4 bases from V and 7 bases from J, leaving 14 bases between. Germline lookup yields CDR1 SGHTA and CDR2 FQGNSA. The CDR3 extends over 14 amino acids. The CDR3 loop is CASSSGPVRNIQYF. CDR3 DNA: TGTGCCAGCAGCTCCGGGCCCGTCCGGAACATTCAGTACTTC.

Here the CDR3 DNA reads TGCAGCGTTGAGGGGACTAGCGGAATCTACGAGCAGTACTTC. Translation gives CSVEGTSGIYEQYF. This sequence joins TRBV29-1 and TRBJ2-7; 11 bases are a match to TRBD2. V gave up 3 bases and J gave up 3 bases; unmatched junction bases: 4. CDR1 is SQVTM and CDR2 is ANQGSEA in the germline V gene. The length of the CDR3 is 14 residues.

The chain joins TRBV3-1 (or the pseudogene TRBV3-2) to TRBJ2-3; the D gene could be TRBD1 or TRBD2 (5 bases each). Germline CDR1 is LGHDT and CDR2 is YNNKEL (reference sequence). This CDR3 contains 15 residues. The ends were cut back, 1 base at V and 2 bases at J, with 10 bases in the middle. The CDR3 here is CASSQGGGTTDTQYF. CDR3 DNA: TGTGCCAGCAGCCAAGGAGGTGGGACCACAGATACGCAGTATTTT.